One and the same sample provided the 27 T cell receptor beta chains below, sequenced in a study of blood T cell repertoires in COVID-19 (dated by TCRdb to about 2020). The library was prepared using the immunoSEQ multiplex PCR assay. TCRdb holds this immuneACCESS table with in-frame rearrangements only. Some clones are missing; in checked studies, unresolved V genes explain under half, and the rest has no known cause. For this sample the table gives 470,000 or so clones, of which roughly 87% were detected only once. Around 1.8% of the sample goes to the ten largest clones. Sequences were obtained from PBMCs or T cells enriched from blood (not recorded which). These receptors all stem from a woman younger than 35 with acute COVID-19.

The CDR3, as DNA: TGTGCCAGCACCTTACACAGAGAAGATGAAAAACTGTTTTTT. Its translation: CASTLHREDEKLFF. J is TRBJ1-4 and V is TRBV18; D call uncertain. The germline V gene has CDR1 KGHSH and CDR2 LQKENI. This CDR3 region has 14 residues. Deletions cut 8 bases from V and 6 bases from J, with 16 bases between.

The genes are TRBV28 and TRBJ2-7; D gene unclear. CDR1 is MDHEN, CDR2 SYDVKM, per germline. This CDR3 region has 15 residues. V was pared by 5 bases and J by 2 bases, with 16 bases between. CDR3 sequence reads: CASSEVTQAPYEQYF. Here the CDR3 DNA reads TGTGCCAGCAGTGAAGTCACGCAGGCCCCCTACGAGCAGTACTTC. Based on the CDR3 plus reference TRBV28 and TRBJ2-7, the full variable domain is DVKVTQSSRYLVKRTGEKVFLECVQDMDHENMFWYRQDPGLGLRLIYFSYDVKMKEKGDIPEGYSVSREKKERFSLILESASTNQTSMYLCASSEVTQAPYEQYFGPGTRLTVT.

The CDR3 sequence is CASRDRGKDEQYF. The DNA of the CDR3 is TGTGCCAGTAGGGACAGGGGGAAAGACGAGCAGTACTTC. This chain joins TRBV19 and TRBJ2-7; 10 nucleotides line up with TRBD1. CDR3 size: 13 residues. The junction had 4 bases not matched to a gene; V was cut back by 6 bases and J by 5 bases. Germline V CDR1 and CDR2: LNHDA, SQIVND (reference sequence). Full variable domain (rest looked up from reference TRBV19 and TRBJ2-7): DGGITQSPKYLFRKEGQNVTLSCEQNLNHDAMYWYRQDPGQGLRLIYYSQIVNDFQKGDIAEGYSVSREKKESFPLTVTSAQKNPTAFYLCASRDRGKDEQYFGPGTRLTVT.

The chain is built from TRBV7-9 and TRBJ1-6; tentatively, D is TRBD1 (6 bases). V lost 5 bases, J lost 10 bases, and 18 bases lay in between. Per germline, CDR1 SEHNR and CDR2 FQNEAQ (reference sequence). The CDR3 loop spans 15 amino acids. The DNA of the CDR3 is TGTGCCAGCAGCGAAGCGGGGGGCGAATTATCACCCCTCCACTTT. It yields the protein CASSEAGGELSPLHF.

The rearrangement joins TRBV4-1 to TRBJ2-7, with TRBD1 matching 7 bases. V dropped 7 bases and J dropped 3; count of bases not matched to a gene: 12. The CDR3 sequence is 15 residues long. The germline V gene encodes CDR1 MGHRA and CDR2 YSYEKL. The CDR3 here is CASNPAMTGYYEQYF. In DNA, the CDR3 is TGCGCCAGCAACCCCGCGATGACAGGGTACTACGAGCAGTACTTC.

V usage is TRBV10-3 and J usage is TRBJ2-2; D possibly corresponds to TRBD2 (7 bases). With 3 bases removed from V and 5 bases from J, the gap between germline ends came to 13 bases. Germline V gives CDR1 ENHRY, CDR2 SYGVKD. This CDR3 contains 15 residues. The CDR3, as DNA: TGTGCCATCAGTGATAAGGGGAGGGGGACCGGGGAGCTGTTTTTT. This codes for CAISDKGRGTGELFF.

V and J are TRBV9 and TRBJ1-2; TRBD1 aligns across 10 bases. The CDR3 extends over 15 amino acids. The V and J ends lost 0 bases and 7 bases, in that order; junction bases with no gene match: 6. Germline V gene lookup returns CDR1 SGDLS and CDR2 YYNGEE. In DNA form, the CDR3 reads TGTGCCAGCAGCGTAGAAGACAGGGGGCGTCCTGGCTACACCTTC. Protein sequence: CASSVEDRGRPGYTF. The whole variable domain, remainder taken from reference TRBV9 and TRBJ1-2, is DSGVTQTPKHLITATGQRVTLRCSPRSGDLSVYWYQQSLDQGLQFLIQYYNGEERAKGNILERFSAQQFPDLHSELNLSSLELGDSALYFCASSVEDRGRPGYTFGSGTRLTVV.

This chain links TRBV7-2 with TRBJ2-3; 8 nucleotides match TRBD1. The CDR3 has 14 amino acids. The V gene end was trimmed by 3 bases and the J gene end by 7 bases; junction bases not matched to a gene: 6. Germline CDR1 is SGHTA and CDR2 is FQGNSA. The DNA for the CDR3 is TGTGCCAGCAGCTTGAGACAGGGGAGGAATACGCAGTATTTT. This codes for CASSLRQGRNTQYF.

V and J are TRBV5-1 and TRBJ1-1, with unresolved D. The V end was cut by 5 bases, the J end by 1 base, with 6 bases between. In germline, CDR1 is SGHRS, CDR2 YFSETQ. The CDR3 is 12 amino acids. CDR3 coding DNA: TGCGCCAGCAGTACAGAGAACACTGAAGCTTTCTTT. Its translation: CASSTENTEAFF.

J is TRBJ1-5 and V is TRBV28, with D possibly matching TRBD1 (6 bases). The CDR3 loop spans 12 amino acids. With 6 bases removed from V and 6 bases from J, the gap between germline ends came to 9 bases. CDR1 is MDHEN and CDR2 is SYDVKM in the germline V gene. The CDR3 coding sequence is TGTGCCAGCAGCCCAGGGGCTCAGCCCCAGCATTTT. This codes for CASSPGAQPQHF.

The genes are TRBV6-2 or TRBV6-3 and TRBJ2-3, with D perhaps TRBD1 (5 bases). Germline values: CDR1 MNHEY, CDR2 SVGEGT. This CDR3 is 13 amino acids long. V lost 2 bases, J lost 5 bases, and 8 bases lay in between. The CDR3 nucleotides are TGTGCCAGCAGTTACGCAGGGTTAGATACGCAGTATTTT. Amino acids: CASSYAGLDTQYF.

This chain joins TRBV2 and TRBJ1-6; D perhaps matches TRBD1 (5 bases). The CDR3 runs 16 residues. Germline CDR1 SNHLY, CDR2 FYNNEI. Trimming removed 3 bases from V and 8 bases from J, with 17 bases in between. CDR3 region: CASSDSGTTGDSPLHF. The DNA of the CDR3 is TGTGCCAGCAGTGATAGTGGAACGACGGGGGATTCACCCCTCCACTTT.

The chain recombines TRBV27 with TRBJ2-2; 9 positions match TRBD1. The CDR3 is made up of 16 amino acids. Trimming at V came to 5 bases and at J to 4 bases, leaving 8 bases not matched to a gene. Germline V CDR1 and CDR2: MNHEY, SMNVEV (reference sequence). CDR3 in amino acids: CASSPFRDRVTGELFF. As DNA, the CDR3 is TGTGCCAGCAGTCCCTTCAGGGACAGGGTCACCGGGGAGCTGTTTTTT.

This sequence joins TRBV27 and TRBJ2-5; possibly TRBD1 for D (5 bases). The CDR3 has 15 residues. Germline V gene data show CDR1 as MNHEY and CDR2 as SMNVEV (reference sequence). V was pared by 1 base and J by 1 base, with 10 bases between. The CDR3 DNA follows: TGTGCCAGCAGTTTATTAGGACACCCCCAAGAGACCCAGTACTTC. This sequence encodes CASSLLGHPQETQYF.

This chain links TRBV28 with TRBJ2-1; 12 bases fit TRBD2. Germline lookup yields CDR1 MDHEN and CDR2 SYDVKM. CDR3 size: 16 residues. V lost 6 bases, J lost 0 bases, and 3 bases stayed unmatched. CDR3 in amino acids: CASRGLAGPSYNEQFF. The CDR3 DNA reads as TGTGCCAGCAGAGGACTAGCGGGACCCTCCTACAATGAGCAGTTCTTC. Variable domain in full (rest from reference TRBV28 and TRBJ2-1): DVKVTQSSRYLVKRTGEKVFLECVQDMDHENMFWYRQDPGLGLRLIYFSYDVKMKEKGDIPEGYSVSREKKERFSLILESASTNQTSMYLCASRGLAGPSYNEQFFGPGTRLTVL.

This sequence joins TRBV7-9 and TRBJ2-1, with 11 bases fitting TRBD1. Germline V CDR1 and CDR2: SEHNR, FQNEAQ (reference sequence). The J segment lost 9 bases and the V segment lost 2 bases, leaving 15 bases of the junction unmatched. The CDR3 has 18 residues. CDR3 coding DNA: TGTGCCAGCAGCTTAATTGGTTCTTGGGGACAGGGGGTTGGTGAGCAGTTCTTC. Amino acid sequence: CASSLIGSWGQGVGEQFF. The full variable domain, completed using reference TRBV7-9 and TRBJ2-1, is DTGVSQNPRHKITKRGQNVTFRCDPISEHNRLYWYRQTLGQGPEFLTYFQNEAQLEKSRLLSDRFSAERPKGSFSTLEIQRTEQGDSAMYLCASSLIGSWGQGVGEQFFGPGTRLTVL.

The chain carries TRBV28 and TRBJ1-6; 8 bases are shared with TRBD1. The CDR3 runs to 14 residues. V was pared by 7 bases and J by 6 bases, with 5 bases of the junction left unmatched. Per germline, CDR1 MDHEN and CDR2 SYDVKM. The CDR3 DNA follows: TGTGCCAGCACCCCGGGACAGGTTAATTCACCCCTCCACTTT. Its protein is CASTPGQVNSPLHF.

V is TRBV28 and J is TRBJ2-5; 7 bases are a match to TRBD2. The CDR3 spans 15 residues. CDR1 MDHEN and CDR2 SYDVKM come from the germline V gene. The V and J ends lost 2 bases and 0 bases, in that order; junction bases with no gene match: 3. The chain's CDR3 is CASSLGREYQETQYF. DNA for the CDR3: TGTGCCAGCAGTTTAGGGAGGGAGTACCAAGAGACCCAGTACTTC.

CDR3 DNA: TGTGCCAGCATGACAGGGGGCGCGAGGAACACTGAAGCTTTCTTT. Its translation: CASMTGGARNTEAFF. J is TRBJ1-1 and V is TRBV7-9, with 10 bases aligning to TRBD1. The CDR3 totals 15 residues. Germline V lookup: CDR1 SEHNR, CDR2 FQNEAQ (reference sequence). After removal of 7 bases from V and 1 base from J, the junction contained 6 bases not matched to a gene.

The rearrangement joins TRBV28 to TRBJ1-5, with D unclear. The DNA matches TRBJ2-3 better at its end, which makes the J call doubtful. CDR3 length: 14 residues. Looked up from germline, CDR1 is MDHEN and CDR2 is SYDVKM. DNA of the CDR3: TGTGCCAGCAGTTTAGGGCAGATCAGCCAGCCCCAGTATTTT. Amino acid sequence: CASSLGQISQPQYF.

This sequence joins TRBV19 and TRBJ1-1, with D perhaps matching TRBD1 (5 bases). The V gene lost 5 bases and the J gene lost 1 base, with 17 bases spanning the gap. The germline V gene has CDR1 LNHDA and CDR2 SQIVND (reference sequence). This CDR3 has 16 residues. In DNA form, the CDR3 reads TGTGCCAGTAGTCCCAACGGGGGGGAGGCGAACACTGAAGCTTTCTTT. Its translation is CASSPNGGEANTEAFF.

This clone came up once. This chain joins TRBV5-1 and TRBJ1-2; D perhaps matches TRBD1 (5 bases). Germline assignment: CDR1 SGHRS and CDR2 YFSETQ. V was trimmed by 0 bases and J by 4 bases, leaving 22 bases between them. There are 18 residues in the CDR3. The CDR3 DNA is TGCGCCAGCAGCTTGGGATCACTCCGGGACTCGCCCTTCTATGGCTACACCTTC. It codes for CASSLGSLRDSPFYGYTF.

The chain employs TRBV6-5 and TRBJ1-4, with a possible D match to TRBD1 (5 bases). From germline, CDR1 is MNHEY and CDR2 SVGAGI. This CDR3 has 15 amino acids. V was pared by 3 bases and J by 3 bases, with 11 bases between. Written as DNA, the CDR3 is TGTGCCAGCAGTTATCCAGGGTCAGCTAATGAAAAACTGTTTTTT. It specifies CASSYPGSANEKLFF.

This clone appeared once. This sequence joins TRBV4-3 and TRBJ2-7; 13 positions agree with TRBD2. The CDR3 covers 16 residues. Germline V lookup: CDR1 LGHNA, CDR2 YSLEER. Trimming at V came to 0 bases and at J to 7 bases, leaving 6 bases not matched to a gene. The CDR3 spells CASSQEDGLAGVEQYF. CDR3 DNA: TGCGCCAGCAGCCAAGAGGACGGACTAGCGGGAGTTGAGCAGTACTTC.

The rearrangement links TRBV7-9 to TRBJ1-1; perhaps TRBD1 as D (5 bases). Trimming shortened V by 6 bases and J by 3 bases, and 17 bases separated the two germline ends. Germline V gene lookup returns CDR1 SEHNR and CDR2 FQNEAQ (reference sequence). The CDR3 consists of 15 residues. The CDR3 protein is CASRHGGGRDTEAFF. The CDR3 DNA reads TGTGCCAGCAGGCATGGGGGAGGGAGGGACACTGAAGCTTTCTTT.

The chain couples TRBV5-4 to TRBJ2-3; 7 nucleotides match TRBD2. Trimming removed 1 base from V and 5 bases from J; junction bases left unmatched: 4. CDR3 length equals 14 residues. Per germline, CDR1 SGHNT and CDR2 YYREEE (reference sequence). CDR3 sequence (DNA): TGTGCCAGCAGCTTGCCTACTAGCGTAGATACGCAGTATTTT. Protein product: CASSLPTSVDTQYF.

In its sample, this clone was seen once. The chain uses TRBV6-2 or TRBV6-3 and TRBJ2-7, with TRBD1 identical over 7 bases. The CDR3 loop spans 13 amino acids. V trimming: 2 bases; J trimming: 7 bases; junction bases outside the gene matches: 5. Germline CDR1 and CDR2: MNHEY and SVGEGT. The CDR3 sequence is CASSYRGLGEQYF. The CDR3 bases are TGTGCCAGCAGTTACAGGGGGCTTGGAGAGCAGTACTTC.